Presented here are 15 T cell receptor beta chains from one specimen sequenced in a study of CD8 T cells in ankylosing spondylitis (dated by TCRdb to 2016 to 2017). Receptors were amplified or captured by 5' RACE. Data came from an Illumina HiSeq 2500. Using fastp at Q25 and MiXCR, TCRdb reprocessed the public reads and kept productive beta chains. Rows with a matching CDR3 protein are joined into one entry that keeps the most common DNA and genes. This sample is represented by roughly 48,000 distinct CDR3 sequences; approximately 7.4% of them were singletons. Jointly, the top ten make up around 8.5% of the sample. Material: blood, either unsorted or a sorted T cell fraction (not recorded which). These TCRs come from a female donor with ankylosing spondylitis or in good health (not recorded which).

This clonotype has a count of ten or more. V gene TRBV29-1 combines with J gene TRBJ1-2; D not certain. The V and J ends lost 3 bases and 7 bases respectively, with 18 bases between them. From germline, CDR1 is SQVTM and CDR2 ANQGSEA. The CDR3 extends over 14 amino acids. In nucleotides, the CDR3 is TGCAGCGTTGAGGGTGGTAGGGCAGGTAGTGGCTACACCTTC. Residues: CSVEGGRAGSGYTF.

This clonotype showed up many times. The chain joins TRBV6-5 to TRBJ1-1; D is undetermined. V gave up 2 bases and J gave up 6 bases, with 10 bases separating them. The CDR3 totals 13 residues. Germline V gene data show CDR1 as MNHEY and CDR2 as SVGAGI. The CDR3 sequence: CASSYPGGAEAFF. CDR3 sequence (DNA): TGTGCCAGCAGTTACCCCGGCGGGGCTGAAGCTTTCTTT.

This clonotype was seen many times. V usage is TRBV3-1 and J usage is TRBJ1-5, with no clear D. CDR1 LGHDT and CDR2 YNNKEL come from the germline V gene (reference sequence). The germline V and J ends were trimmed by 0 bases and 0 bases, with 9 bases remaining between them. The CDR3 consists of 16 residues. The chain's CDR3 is CASSQERKVSNQPQHF. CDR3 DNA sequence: TGTGCCAGCAGCCAAGAGAGAAAGGTTAGCAATCAGCCCCAGCATTTT.

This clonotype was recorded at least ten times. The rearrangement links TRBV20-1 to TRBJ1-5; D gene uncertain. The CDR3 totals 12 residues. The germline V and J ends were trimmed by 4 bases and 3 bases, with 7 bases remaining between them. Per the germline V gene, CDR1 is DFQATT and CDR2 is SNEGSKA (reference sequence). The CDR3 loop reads CSATQLNQPQHF. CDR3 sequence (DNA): TGCAGTGCTACGCAGCTCAATCAGCCCCAGCATTTT.

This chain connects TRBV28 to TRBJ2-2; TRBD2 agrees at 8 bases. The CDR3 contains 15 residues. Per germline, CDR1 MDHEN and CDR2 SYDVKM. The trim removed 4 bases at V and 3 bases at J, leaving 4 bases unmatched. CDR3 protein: CASSSPGGHTGELFF. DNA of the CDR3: TGTGCCAGCAGTTCCCCGGGGGGGCACACCGGGGAGCTGTTTTTT.

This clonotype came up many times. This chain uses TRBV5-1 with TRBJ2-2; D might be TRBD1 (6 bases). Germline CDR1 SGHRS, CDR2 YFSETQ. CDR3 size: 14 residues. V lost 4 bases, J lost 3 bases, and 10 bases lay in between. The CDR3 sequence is CASSPGQYTGELFF. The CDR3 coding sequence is TGCGCCAGCAGCCCGGGACAATACACCGGGGAGCTGTTTTTT. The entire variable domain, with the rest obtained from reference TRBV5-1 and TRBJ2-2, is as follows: KAGVTQTPRYLIKTRGQQVTLSCSPISGHRSVSWYQQTPGQGLQFLFEYFSETQRNKGNFPGRFSGRQFSNSRSEMNVSTLELGDSALYLCASSPGQYTGELFFGEGSRLTVL.

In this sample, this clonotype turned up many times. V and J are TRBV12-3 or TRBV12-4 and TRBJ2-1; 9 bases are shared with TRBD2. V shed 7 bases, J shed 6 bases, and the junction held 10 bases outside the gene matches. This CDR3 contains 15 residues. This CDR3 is CASILPGLAVNEQFF. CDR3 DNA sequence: TGTGCCAGCATCCTACCGGGACTAGCTGTCAATGAGCAGTTCTTC.

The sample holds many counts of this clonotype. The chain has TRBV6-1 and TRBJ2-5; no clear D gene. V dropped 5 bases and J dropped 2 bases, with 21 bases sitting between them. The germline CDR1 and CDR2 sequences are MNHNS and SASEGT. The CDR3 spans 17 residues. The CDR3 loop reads CASSPLRTSVGQETQYF. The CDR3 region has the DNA TGTGCCAGCAGTCCTCTCCGTACCTCGGTGGGTCAAGAGACCCAGTACTTC.

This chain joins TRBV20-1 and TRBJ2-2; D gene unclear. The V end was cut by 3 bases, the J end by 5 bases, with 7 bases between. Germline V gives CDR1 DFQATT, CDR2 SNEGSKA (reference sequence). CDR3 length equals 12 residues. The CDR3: CSARPETGELFF. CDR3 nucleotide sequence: TGCAGTGCTAGGCCGGAAACCGGGGAGCTGTTTTTT.

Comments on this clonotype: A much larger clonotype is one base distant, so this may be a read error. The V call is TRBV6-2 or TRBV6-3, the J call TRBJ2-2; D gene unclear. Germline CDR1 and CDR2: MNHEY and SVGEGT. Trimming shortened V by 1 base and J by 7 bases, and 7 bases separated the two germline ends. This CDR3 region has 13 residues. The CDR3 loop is CASSYYEDGELFF. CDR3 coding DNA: TGTGCCAGCAGTTACTATGAGGACGGGGAGCTGTTTTTT.

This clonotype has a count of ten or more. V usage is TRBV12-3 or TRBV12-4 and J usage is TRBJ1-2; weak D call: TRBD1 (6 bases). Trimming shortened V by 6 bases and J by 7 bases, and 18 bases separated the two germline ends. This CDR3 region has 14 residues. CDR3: CASRLEGVLAGYTF. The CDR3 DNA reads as TGTGCCAGCAGACTCGAGGGGGTTCTTGCTGGCTACACCTTC.

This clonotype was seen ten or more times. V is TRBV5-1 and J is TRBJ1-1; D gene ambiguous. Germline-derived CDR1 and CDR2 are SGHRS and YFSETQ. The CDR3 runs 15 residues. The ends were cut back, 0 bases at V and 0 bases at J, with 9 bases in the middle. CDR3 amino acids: CASSLGFTMNTEAFF. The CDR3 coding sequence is TGCGCCAGCAGCTTGGGGTTCACCATGAACACTGAAGCTTTCTTT. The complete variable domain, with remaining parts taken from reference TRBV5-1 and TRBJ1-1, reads KAGVTQTPRYLIKTRGQQVTLSCSPISGHRSVSWYQQTPGQGLQFLFEYFSETQRNKGNFPGRFSGRQFSNSRSEMNVSTLELGDSALYLCASSLGFTMNTEAFFGQGTRLTVV.

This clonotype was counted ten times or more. The CDR3 region has the DNA TGTGCCAGCAGCCAAGGACAACCAGGAAACTCTGGAAACACCATATATTTT. Its protein is CASSQGQPGNSGNTIYF. V is TRBV3-1 and J is TRBJ1-3; D is uncertain. CDR1 is LGHDT, CDR2 YNNKEL, per germline (reference sequence). Trimming left V 1 base short and J 0 bases short, with 13 bases between. The CDR3 totals 17 residues.

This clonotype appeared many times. CDR3 loop: CASSLTDNQPQHF. CDR3 DNA sequence: TGTGCCAGCAGCTTAACAGACAATCAGCCCCAGCATTTT. The rearrangement links TRBV11-2 to TRBJ1-5; D call uncertain. The CDR3 consists of 13 residues. Trimming removed 2 bases from V and 3 bases from J, with 5 bases in between. Germline-derived CDR1 and CDR2 are SGHAT and FQNNGV.

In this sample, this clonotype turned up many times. DNA for the CDR3: TGCGCCAGCAGCCCTGAAATCCGGGAGCTGTTTTTT. It is translated as CASSPEIRELFF. The J gene is TRBJ2-2, the V gene TRBV5-1, with no clear D. The V end was cut by 4 bases, the J end by 9 bases, with 10 bases between. The CDR3 sequence is 12 residues long. The germline V gene encodes CDR1 SGHRS and CDR2 YFSETQ.